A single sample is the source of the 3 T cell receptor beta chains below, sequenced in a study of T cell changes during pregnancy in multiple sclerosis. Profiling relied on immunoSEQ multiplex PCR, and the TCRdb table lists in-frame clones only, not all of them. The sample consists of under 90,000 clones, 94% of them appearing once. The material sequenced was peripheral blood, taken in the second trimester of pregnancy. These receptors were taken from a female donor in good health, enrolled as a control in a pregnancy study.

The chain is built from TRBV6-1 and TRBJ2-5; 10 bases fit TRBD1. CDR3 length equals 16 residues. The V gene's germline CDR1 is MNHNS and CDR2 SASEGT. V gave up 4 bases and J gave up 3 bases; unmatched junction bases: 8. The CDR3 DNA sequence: TGTGCCAGCAGTGCGCTAACCGGGACAGGGGAAGAGACCCAGTACTTC. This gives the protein CASSALTGTGEETQYF.

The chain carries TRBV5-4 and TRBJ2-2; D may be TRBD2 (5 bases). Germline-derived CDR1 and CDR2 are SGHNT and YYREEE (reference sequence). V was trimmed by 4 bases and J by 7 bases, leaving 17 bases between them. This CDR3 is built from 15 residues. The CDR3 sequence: CASSPRIGVDGELFF. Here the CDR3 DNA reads TGTGCCAGCAGCCCACGGATCGGGGTGGACGGGGAGCTGTTTTTT.

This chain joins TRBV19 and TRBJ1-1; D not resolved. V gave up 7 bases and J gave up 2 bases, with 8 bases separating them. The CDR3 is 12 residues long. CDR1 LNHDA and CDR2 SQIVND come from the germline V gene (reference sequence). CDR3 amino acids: CASNPGNTEAFF. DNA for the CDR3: TGTGCCAGTAACCCGGGAAACACTGAAGCTTTCTTT.